A single sample gave rise to the 5 T cell receptor beta chains below, sequenced in a study of T cell responses to AZD1222 COVID-19 vaccine. Sequenced by immunoSEQ multiplex PCR; TCRdb stores in-frame clones only, minus some. Of roughly 120,000 clones in the sample, roughly nine tenths were seen once. Sequencing used peripheral blood, obtained on day 0 of AZD1222 vaccination. The receptors originated from an adult in good health.

The chain links TRBV5-1 to TRBJ1-4; TRBD1 is a possible D gene (5 bases). CDR1 and CDR2 from the germline V gene are SGHRS and YFSETQ. Trimming took 3 bases from V and 8 from J, leaving 14 bases between them. This CDR3 spans 14 amino acids. In DNA, the CDR3 is TGCGCCAGCAGCTGGAGGGGTCTGGACGAAAAACTGTTTTTT. Its protein product is CASSWRGLDEKLFF.

This chain uses TRBV30 with TRBJ1-2, with TRBD1 identical over 7 bases. The V segment lost 4 bases and the J segment 2 bases; nucleotides outside the gene matches: 13. This CDR3 comprises 16 residues. Germline CDR1 GTSNPN, CDR2 SVGIG (reference sequence). The CDR3: CAWMKRTGRRNYGYTF. The CDR3 bases are TGTGCCTGGATGAAGAGGACAGGCAGGAGAAACTATGGCTACACCTTC.

DNA of the CDR3: TGTGCCAGTAGTATAGCGGCGGGTCGGGATAATCAGCCCCAGCATTTT. Translation gives CASSIAAGRDNQPQHF. The V and J genes are TRBV19 and TRBJ1-5; D gene unclear. The V end lost 1 base, the J end lost 4 bases, and 14 bases lay between the germline ends. Germline values: CDR1 LNHDA, CDR2 SQIVND (reference sequence). CDR3 length: 16 amino acids.

The CDR3 sequence: CASSLGTGARNFYEQYF. Written as DNA, the CDR3 is TGTGCCAGCAGCTTAGGGACAGGGGCCCGTAATTTCTACGAGCAGTACTTC. The chain combines TRBV7-4 with TRBJ2-7; 9 positions match TRBD1. The germline CDR1 and CDR2 sequences are SGHVT and SQSDAQ. CDR3 length: 17 amino acids. The ends lost 1 base at V and 3 bases at J; junction bases unmatched: 10.

V gene TRBV2 combines with J gene TRBJ2-7, with 8 nucleotides matching TRBD1. Trimming cost V 5 bases and J 3 bases; bases outside gene matches: 9. Germline V CDR1 and CDR2: SNHLY, FYNNEI. The CDR3 has 15 residues. CDR3 sequence reads: CASSYTGTGGYEQYF. Written as DNA, the CDR3 is TGTGCCAGCAGTTATACCGGGACAGGCGGCTACGAGCAGTACTTC. Together with reference TRBV2 and TRBJ2-7, the CDR3 gives the full variable domain: EPEVTQTPSHQVTQMGQEVILRCVPISNHLYFYWYRQILGQKVEFLVSFYNNEISEKSEIFDDQFSVERPDGSNFTLKIRSTKLEDSAMYFCASSYTGTGGYEQYFGPGTRLTVT.